This T cell receptor beta chain was identified in a study of T cells after yellow fever vaccination. Study in general: SMART-Seq v4 Ultra Low Input served to prepare low-cell-number fractions. Study conclusions and caveats: FACS-sorted repertoires could harbor abundant contaminating bulk-population clonotypes.

CDR1 SGHVS and CDR2 FQNEAQ come from the germline V gene. The CDR3 has 19 amino acids. V lost 5 bases and J lost 5, with 27 bases in between. TCRdb passed the 5' RACE reads through MiXCR, listing each CDR3 protein once. Of a few hundred thousand distinct CDR3 sequences listed, about 6.6% are singletons. This clonotype was recorded many times. The antigen is undetermined. The input for sequencing was PBMCs, taken roughly 47 days after the first yellow fever vaccination. The chain combines TRBV7-8 with TRBJ2-2; no definite D call. The receptor was isolated from a man aged 18 to 30 who received the YFV17D yellow fever vaccine. The CDR3 loop reads CASSPPIPVWLLVTGELFF. Written as DNA, the CDR3 is TGTGCCAGCAGCCCTCCAATCCCCGTGTGGCTTTTGGTTACCGGGGAGCTGTTTTTT. The full variable domain, with the rest looked up from reference TRBV7-8 and TRBJ2-2, is GAGVSQSPRYKVAKRGQDVALRCDPISGHVSLFWYQQALGQGPEFLTYFQNEAQLDKSGLPSDRFFAERPEGSVSTLKIQRTQQEDSAVYLCASSPPIPVWLLVTGELFFGEGSRLTVL.